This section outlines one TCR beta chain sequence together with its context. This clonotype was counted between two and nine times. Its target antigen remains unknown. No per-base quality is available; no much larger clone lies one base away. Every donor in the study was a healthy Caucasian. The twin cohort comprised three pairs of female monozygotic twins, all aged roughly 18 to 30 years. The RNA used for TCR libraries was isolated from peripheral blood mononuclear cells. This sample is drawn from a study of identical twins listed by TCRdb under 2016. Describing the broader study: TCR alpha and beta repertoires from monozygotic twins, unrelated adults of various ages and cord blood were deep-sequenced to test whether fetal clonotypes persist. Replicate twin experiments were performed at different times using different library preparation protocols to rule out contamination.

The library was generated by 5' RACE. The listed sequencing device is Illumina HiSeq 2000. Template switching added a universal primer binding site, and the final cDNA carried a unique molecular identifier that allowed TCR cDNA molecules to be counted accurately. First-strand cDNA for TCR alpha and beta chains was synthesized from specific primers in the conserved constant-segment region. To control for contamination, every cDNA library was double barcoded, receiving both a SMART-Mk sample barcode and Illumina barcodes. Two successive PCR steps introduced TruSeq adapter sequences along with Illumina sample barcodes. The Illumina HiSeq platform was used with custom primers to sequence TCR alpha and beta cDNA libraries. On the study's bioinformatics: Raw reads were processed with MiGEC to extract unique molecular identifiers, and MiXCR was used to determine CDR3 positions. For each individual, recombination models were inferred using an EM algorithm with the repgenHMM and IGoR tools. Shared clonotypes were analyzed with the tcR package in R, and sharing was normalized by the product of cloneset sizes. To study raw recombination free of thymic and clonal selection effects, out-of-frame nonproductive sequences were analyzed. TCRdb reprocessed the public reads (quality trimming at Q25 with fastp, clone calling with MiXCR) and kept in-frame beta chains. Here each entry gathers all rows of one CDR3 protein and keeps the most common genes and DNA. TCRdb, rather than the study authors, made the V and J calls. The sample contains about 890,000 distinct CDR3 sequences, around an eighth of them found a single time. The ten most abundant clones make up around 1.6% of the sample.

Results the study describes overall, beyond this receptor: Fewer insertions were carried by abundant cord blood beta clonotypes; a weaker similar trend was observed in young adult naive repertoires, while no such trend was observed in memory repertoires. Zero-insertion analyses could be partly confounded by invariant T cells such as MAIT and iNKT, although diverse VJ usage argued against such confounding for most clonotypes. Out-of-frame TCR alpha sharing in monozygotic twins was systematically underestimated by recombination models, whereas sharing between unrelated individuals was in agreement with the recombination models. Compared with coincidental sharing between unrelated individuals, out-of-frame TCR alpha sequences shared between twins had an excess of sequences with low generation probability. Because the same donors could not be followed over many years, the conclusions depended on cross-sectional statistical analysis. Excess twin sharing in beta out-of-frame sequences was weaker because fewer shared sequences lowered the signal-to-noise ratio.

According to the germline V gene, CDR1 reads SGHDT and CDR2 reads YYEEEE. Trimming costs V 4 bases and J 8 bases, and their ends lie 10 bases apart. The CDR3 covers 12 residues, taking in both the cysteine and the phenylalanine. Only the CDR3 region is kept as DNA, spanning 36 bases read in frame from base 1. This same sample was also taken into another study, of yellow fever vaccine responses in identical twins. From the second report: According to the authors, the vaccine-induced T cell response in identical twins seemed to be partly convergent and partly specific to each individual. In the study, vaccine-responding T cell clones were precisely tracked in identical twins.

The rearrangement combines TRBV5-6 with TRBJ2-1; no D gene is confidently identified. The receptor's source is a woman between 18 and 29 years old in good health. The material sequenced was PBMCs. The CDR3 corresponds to CASSIVDYEQFF. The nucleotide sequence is TGTGCCAGCAGCATCGTAGACTATGAGCAGTTCTTC.